This T cell receptor (beta chain) was recorded in a study of identical twins. This clonotype was recorded many times. Its antigen remains unknown. Through template switching, a universal primer site was introduced, and the cDNA contained unique molecular identifiers. Each CDR3 protein is one row after TCRdb ran MiXCR on the 5' RACE reads. The table has approximately 620,000 distinct CDR3 sequences, roughly 8% seen once; the top ten hold 0.98%. The study's findings and limits: Those out-of-frame alpha sequences shared by twins showed an excess of low generation probability. Zero-insertion findings could be partly confounded by invariant cells (MAIT and iNKT cells). Reduced insertions were recorded for abundant cord blood beta clonotypes, with no such pattern in memory repertoires.

The ends lost 4 bases at V and 3 bases at J; junction bases unmatched: 7. CDR1 LGHNA and CDR2 YSLEER come from the germline V gene. There are 15 residues in the CDR3. This sample also belongs to another study, concerning yellow fever vaccine responses in identical twins.

The sequencing input was PBMCs. This TCR derives from a woman aged 18-29 years in good health. The chain is built from TRBV4-3 and TRBJ2-7; 9 positions match TRBD2. The CDR3 loop is CASSRSLTSGYEQYF. Here the CDR3 DNA reads TGCGCCAGCAGCCGATCCTTGACTAGCGGCTACGAGCAGTACTTC.